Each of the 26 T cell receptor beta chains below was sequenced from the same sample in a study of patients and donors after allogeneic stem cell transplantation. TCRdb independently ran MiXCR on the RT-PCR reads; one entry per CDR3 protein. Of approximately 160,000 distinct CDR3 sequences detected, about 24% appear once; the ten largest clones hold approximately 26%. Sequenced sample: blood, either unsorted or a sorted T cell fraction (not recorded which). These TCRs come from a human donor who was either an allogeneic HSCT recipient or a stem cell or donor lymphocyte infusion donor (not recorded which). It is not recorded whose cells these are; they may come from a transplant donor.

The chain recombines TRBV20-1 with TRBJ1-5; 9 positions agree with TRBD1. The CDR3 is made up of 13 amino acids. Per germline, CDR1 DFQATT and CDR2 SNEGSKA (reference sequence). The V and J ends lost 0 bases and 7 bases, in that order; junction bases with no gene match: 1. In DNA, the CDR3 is TGCAGTGCTAGAGATACAGGGGGCCAGCCCCAGCATTTT. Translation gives CSARDTGGQPQHF.

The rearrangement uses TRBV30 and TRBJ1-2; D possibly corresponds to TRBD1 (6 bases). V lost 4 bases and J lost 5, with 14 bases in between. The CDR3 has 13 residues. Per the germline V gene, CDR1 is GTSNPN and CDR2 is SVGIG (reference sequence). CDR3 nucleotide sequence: TGTGCCTGGATTGGGGGCTATATATATGGCTACACCTTC. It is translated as CAWIGGYIYGYTF.

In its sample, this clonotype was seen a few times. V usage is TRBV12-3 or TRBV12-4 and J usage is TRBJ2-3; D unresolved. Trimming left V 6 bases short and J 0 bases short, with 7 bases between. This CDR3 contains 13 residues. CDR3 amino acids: CASSYDSTDTQYF. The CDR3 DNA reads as TGTGCCAGCAGCTACGACAGCACAGATACGCAGTATTTT.

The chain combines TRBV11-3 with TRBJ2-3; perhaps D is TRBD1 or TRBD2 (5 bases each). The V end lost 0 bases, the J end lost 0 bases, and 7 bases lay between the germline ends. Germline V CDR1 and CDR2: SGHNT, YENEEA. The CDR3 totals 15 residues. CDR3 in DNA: TGTGCCAGCAGCTTAGAGGGACCCAGCACAGATACGCAGTATTTT. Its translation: CASSLEGPSTDTQYF.

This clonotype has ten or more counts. The chain's CDR3 is CASSLNGEAFF. CDR3 coding DNA: TGCGCCAGCAGCTTGAACGGGGAAGCTTTCTTT. The chain carries TRBV5-1 and TRBJ1-1; D gene unclear. The CDR3 loop spans 11 amino acids. Between the trimmed V and J ends, which lost 1 base and 8 bases, there was a span of 6 bases. Germline-derived CDR1 and CDR2 are SGHRS and YFSETQ.

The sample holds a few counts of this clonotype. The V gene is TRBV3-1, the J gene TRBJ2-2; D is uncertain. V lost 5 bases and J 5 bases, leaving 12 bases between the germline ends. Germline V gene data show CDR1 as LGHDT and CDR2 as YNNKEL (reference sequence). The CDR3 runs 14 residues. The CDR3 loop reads CASSDWQRTGELFF. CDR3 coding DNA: TGTGCCAGCAGCGATTGGCAAAGGACCGGGGAGCTGTTTTTT.

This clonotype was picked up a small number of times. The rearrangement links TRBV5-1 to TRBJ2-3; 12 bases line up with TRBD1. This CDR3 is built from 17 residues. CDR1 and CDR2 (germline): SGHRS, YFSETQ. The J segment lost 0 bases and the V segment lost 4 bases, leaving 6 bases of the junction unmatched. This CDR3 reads CASSPGQGARSTDTQYF. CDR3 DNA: TGCGCCAGCAGCCCGGGACAGGGGGCGCGAAGCACAGATACGCAGTATTTT.

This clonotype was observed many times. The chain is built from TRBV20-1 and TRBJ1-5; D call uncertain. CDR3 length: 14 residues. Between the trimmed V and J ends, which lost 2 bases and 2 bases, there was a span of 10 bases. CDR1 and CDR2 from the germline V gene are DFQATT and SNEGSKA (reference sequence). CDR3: CSARPGLGNQPQHF. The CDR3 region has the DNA TGCAGTGCTAGACCCGGGCTGGGCAATCAGCCCCAGCATTTT.

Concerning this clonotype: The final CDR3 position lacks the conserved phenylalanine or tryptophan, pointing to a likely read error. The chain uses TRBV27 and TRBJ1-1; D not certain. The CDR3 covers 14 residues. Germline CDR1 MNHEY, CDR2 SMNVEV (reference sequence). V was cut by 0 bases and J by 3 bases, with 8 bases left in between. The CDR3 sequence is CASSLSRADTEAFL. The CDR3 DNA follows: TGTGCCAGCAGTTTATCGCGAGCGGACACTGAAGCTTTCTTG.

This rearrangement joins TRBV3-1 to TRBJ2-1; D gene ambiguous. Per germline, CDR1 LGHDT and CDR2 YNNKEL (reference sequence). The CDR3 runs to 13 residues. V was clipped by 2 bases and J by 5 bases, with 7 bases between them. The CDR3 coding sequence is TGTGCCAGCAGCCAAAGCCCCAACAATGAGCAGTTCTTC. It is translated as CASSQSPNNEQFF.

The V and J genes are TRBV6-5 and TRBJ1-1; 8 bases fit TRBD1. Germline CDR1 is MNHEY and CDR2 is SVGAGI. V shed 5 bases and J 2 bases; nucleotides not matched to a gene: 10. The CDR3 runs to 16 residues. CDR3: CASSNRQGIGNTEAFF. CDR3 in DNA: TGTGCCAGCAGTAACAGACAGGGGATAGGTAACACTGAAGCTTTCTTT.

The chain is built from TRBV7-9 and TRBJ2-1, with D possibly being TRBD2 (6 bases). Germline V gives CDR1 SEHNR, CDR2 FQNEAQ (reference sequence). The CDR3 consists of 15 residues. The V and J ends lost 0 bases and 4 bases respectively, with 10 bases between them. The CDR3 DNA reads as TGTGCCAGCAGCTTAGCCGGGACTTTGTACAATGAGCAGTTCTTC. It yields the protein CASSLAGTLYNEQFF.

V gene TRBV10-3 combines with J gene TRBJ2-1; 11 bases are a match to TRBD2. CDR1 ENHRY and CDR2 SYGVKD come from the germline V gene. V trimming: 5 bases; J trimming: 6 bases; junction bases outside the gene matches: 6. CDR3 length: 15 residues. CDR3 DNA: TGTGCCATCAGTTTAACTAGCGGGGGTCTCAATGAGCAGTTCTTC. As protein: CAISLTSGGLNEQFF.

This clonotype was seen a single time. CDR3 nucleotide sequence: TGTGCCAGCAGCTTAACCGACAGCTTGAACACTGAAGCTTTCTTT. As protein: CASSLTDSLNTEAFF. This chain links TRBV7-3 with TRBJ1-1, with D possibly matching TRBD1 (5 bases). The V end lost 0 bases, the J end lost 0 bases, and 8 bases lay between the germline ends. Germline-derived CDR1 and CDR2 are SGHTA and FQGTGA. This CDR3 has 15 residues.

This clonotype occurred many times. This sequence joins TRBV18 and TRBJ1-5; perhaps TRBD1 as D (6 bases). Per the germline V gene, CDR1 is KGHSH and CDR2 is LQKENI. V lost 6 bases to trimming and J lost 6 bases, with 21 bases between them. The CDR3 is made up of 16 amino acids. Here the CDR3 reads CASSTLGGGESQPQHF. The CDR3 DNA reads TGTGCCAGCTCCACACTCGGGGGCGGGGAAAGTCAGCCCCAGCATTTT.

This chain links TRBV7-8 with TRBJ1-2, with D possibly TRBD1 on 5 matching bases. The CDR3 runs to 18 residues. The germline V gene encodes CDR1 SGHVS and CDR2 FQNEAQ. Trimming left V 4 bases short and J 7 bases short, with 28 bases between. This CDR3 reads CASSSRSVREYFLSGYTF. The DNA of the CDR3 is TGTGCCAGCAGCTCACGGTCGGTCAGGGAATACTTTCTCAGTGGCTACACCTTC.

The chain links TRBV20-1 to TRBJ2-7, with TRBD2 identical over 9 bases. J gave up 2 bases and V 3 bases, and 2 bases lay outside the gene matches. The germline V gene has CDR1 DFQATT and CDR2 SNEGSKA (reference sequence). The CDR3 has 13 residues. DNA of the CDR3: TGCAGTGCTAGGACTAGCGGACCCTACGAGCAGTACTTC. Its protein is CSARTSGPYEQYF.

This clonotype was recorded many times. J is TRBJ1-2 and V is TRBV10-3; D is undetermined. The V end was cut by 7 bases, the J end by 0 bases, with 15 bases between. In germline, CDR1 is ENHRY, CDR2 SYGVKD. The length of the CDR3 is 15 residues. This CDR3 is CAIKSPFIPNYGYTF. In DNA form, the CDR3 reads TGTGCCATCAAGTCCCCATTTATACCTAACTATGGCTACACCTTC.

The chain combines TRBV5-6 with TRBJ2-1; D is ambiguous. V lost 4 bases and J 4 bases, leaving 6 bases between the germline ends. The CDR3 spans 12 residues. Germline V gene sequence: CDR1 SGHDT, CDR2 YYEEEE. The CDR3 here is CASSVAYNEQFF. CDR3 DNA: TGTGCCAGCAGCGTGGCGTACAATGAGCAGTTCTTC. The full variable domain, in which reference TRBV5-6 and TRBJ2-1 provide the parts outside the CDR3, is DAGVTQSPTHLIKTRGQQVTLRCSPKSGHDTVSWYQQALGQGPQFIFQYYEEEERQRGNFPDRFSGHQFPNYSSELNVNALLLGDSALYLCASSVAYNEQFFGPGTRLTVL.

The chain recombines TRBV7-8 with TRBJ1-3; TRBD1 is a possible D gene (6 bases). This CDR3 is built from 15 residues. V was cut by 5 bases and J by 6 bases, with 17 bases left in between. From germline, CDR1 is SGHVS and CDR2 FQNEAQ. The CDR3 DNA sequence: TGTGCCAGCAGCGCAAATCCGGACAGCCCAAACACCATATATTTT. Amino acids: CASSANPDSPNTIYF. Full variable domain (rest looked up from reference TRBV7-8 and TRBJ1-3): GAGVSQSPRYKVAKRGQDVALRCDPISGHVSLFWYQQALGQGPEFLTYFQNEAQLDKSGLPSDRFFAERPEGSVSTLKIQRTQQEDSAVYLCASSANPDSPNTIYFGEGSWLTVV.

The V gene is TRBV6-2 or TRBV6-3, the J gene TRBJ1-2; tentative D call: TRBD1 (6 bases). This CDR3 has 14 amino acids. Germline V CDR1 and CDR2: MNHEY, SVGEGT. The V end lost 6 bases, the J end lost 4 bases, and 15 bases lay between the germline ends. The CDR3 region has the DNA TGTGCCAGCAGATTACGCGGACAGTCCTATGGCTACACCTTC. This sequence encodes CASRLRGQSYGYTF.

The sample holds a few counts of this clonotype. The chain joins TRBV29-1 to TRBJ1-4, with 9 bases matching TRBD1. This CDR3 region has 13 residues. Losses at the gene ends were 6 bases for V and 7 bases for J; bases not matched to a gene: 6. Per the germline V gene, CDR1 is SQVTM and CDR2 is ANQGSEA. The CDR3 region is CSVTDRGSEKLFF. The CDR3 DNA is TGCAGCGTGACGGACAGGGGAAGTGAAAAACTGTTTTTT.

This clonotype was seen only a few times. CDR3 amino acids: CSARSRQGASYEQYF. CDR3 nucleotide sequence: TGCAGTGCTAGATCGAGGCAGGGGGCCTCCTACGAGCAGTACTTC. The V and J genes are TRBV20-1 and TRBJ2-7, with TRBD1 matching 8 bases. This CDR3 comprises 15 residues. V lost 2 bases, J lost 0 bases, and 6 bases stayed unmatched. Germline V gives CDR1 DFQATT, CDR2 SNEGSKA (reference sequence).

The CDR3 sequence is CSARDPGGDRGEQYF. The CDR3 bases are TGCAGTGCTAGAGATCCGGGAGGGGACCGGGGCGAGCAGTACTTC. This chain connects TRBV20-1 to TRBJ2-7, with TRBD2 matching 8 bases. V lost 0 bases to trimming and J lost 6 bases; unmatched junction nucleotides: 10. The CDR3 has 15 amino acids. Germline lookup yields CDR1 DFQATT and CDR2 SNEGSKA (reference sequence).

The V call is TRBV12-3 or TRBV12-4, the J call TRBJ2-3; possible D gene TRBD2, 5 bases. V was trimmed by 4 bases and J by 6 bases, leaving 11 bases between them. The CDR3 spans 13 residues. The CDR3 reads CASSWLATDTQYF. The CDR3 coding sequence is TGTGCCAGCAGTTGGCTAGCAACGGATACGCAGTATTTT.

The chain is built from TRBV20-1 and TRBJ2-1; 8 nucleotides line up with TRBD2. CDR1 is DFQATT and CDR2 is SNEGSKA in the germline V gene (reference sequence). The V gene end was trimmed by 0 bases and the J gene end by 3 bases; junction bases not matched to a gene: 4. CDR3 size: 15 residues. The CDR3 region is CSARDLRGVYNEQFF. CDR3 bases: TGCAGTGCTAGAGATCTGCGGGGGGTCTACAATGAGCAGTTCTTC.